This is a list of T cell receptor beta chains from one sample in a study of shared clonotypes between healthy human individuals. TCRdb's table, derived via immunoSEQ multiplex PCR, lists solely in-frame clones and lacks some. This table holds some 2 million clones, roughly 95% found once. Material for sequencing was naive CD8+ T cells sorted from blood. Receptors were obtained from a man between 18 and 29 years old in good health. The CDR3 runs from the conserved cysteine through the conserved F or W. A D gene is named only where the DNA matches it firmly. Clone size is given for some rows only: seen once, a few or many times, or a class if the clone is expanded.

d_gene: -
j_gene: TRBJ2-2
v_gene: TRBV9
abundance: once
CDR3nt: TGTGCCAGCAGGACGGGCTCCGGGGAGCTGTTTTTT
CDR3aa: CASRTGSGELFF

d_gene: TRBD2
j_gene: TRBJ2-1
v_gene: TRBV4-1
abundance: -
CDR3nt: TGCGCCAGCAGTATAGCGGGACCGCCGTACAATGAGCAGTTCTTC
CDR3aa: CASSIAGPPYNEQFF

d_gene: -
j_gene: TRBJ1-1
v_gene: TRBV19
abundance: -
CDR3nt: TGTGCCAGTAGTTCCCGGGACGACACTGAAGCTTTCTTT
CDR3aa: CASSSRDDTEAFF

d_gene: -
j_gene: TRBJ1-2
v_gene: TRBV6-4
abundance: -
CDR3nt: TGTGCCAGCAGTGACTCTGGATCTTCTGGGGCCGGCTACACCTTC
CDR3aa: CASSDSGSSGAGYTF

d_gene: -
j_gene: TRBJ2-7
v_gene: TRBV27
abundance: -
CDR3nt: TGTGCCAGCAGTTTGATCCGGCCAGGGGCCTCCTACGAGCAGTACTTC
CDR3aa: CASSLIRPGASYEQYF

d_gene: -
j_gene: TRBJ2-7
v_gene: TRBV6-1
abundance: once
CDR3nt: TGTGCCAGCAGTGAATTTGGACAGCGGACAAACGAGCAGTACTTC
CDR3aa: CASSEFGQRTNEQYF

d_gene: TRBD2
j_gene: TRBJ2-2
v_gene: TRBV7-3
abundance: -
CDR3nt: TGTGCCAGCAGCTCGAGCGGGGACGGGGAGCTGTTTTTT
CDR3aa: CASSSSGDGELFF

d_gene: -
j_gene: TRBJ2-5
v_gene: TRBV28
abundance: -
CDR3nt: TGTGCCAGCAGTTCCCGGACAGAGGTTTGGGAAGAGACCCAGTACTTC
CDR3aa: CASSSRTEVWEETQYF

d_gene: -
j_gene: TRBJ2-7
v_gene: TRBV10-3
abundance: -
CDR3nt: TGTGCCATCAGTGAGTACACCTACGAGCAGTACTTC
CDR3aa: CAISEYTYEQYF

d_gene: TRBD2
j_gene: TRBJ2-2
v_gene: TRBV11-2
abundance: -
CDR3nt: TGTGCCAGCAGCTTAACTAGCGGGAGGAAAACCGGGGAGCTGTTTTTT
CDR3aa: CASSLTSGRKTGELFF

d_gene: -
j_gene: TRBJ1-4
v_gene: TRBV7-9
abundance: -
CDR3nt: TGTGCCAGCAGCTGGGATAATGAAAAACTGTTTTTT
CDR3aa: CASSWDNEKLFF

d_gene: -
j_gene: TRBJ1-4
v_gene: TRBV11-2
abundance: -
CDR3nt: TGTGCCAGCAGCTTATGGGACGGCGAAAAACTGTTTTTT
CDR3aa: CASSLWDGEKLFF

d_gene: -
j_gene: TRBJ1-5
v_gene: TRBV4-3
abundance: -
CDR3nt: TGCGCCAGCAGCCAAGATTGGGGGAGCAATCAGCCCCAGCATTTT
CDR3aa: CASSQDWGSNQPQHF

d_gene: TRBD2
j_gene: TRBJ2-5
v_gene: TRBV6-1
abundance: -
CDR3nt: TGTGCCAGCAGTGATAGGACTAGCGGGATAACAGAGACCCAGTACTTC
CDR3aa: CASSDRTSGITETQYF

d_gene: TRBD1
j_gene: TRBJ1-2
v_gene: TRBV18
abundance: -
CDR3nt: TGTGCCAGCTCACCTCCCGGGACAGGACTGTATGGCTACACCTTC
CDR3aa: CASSPPGTGLYGYTF

d_gene: -
j_gene: TRBJ2-7
v_gene: TRBV28
abundance: -
CDR3nt: TGTGCCAGCAGCAGAAATTACGAGCAGTACTTC
CDR3aa: CASSRNYEQYF

d_gene: -
j_gene: TRBJ1-2
v_gene: TRBV7-9
abundance: -
CDR3nt: TGTGCCAGCAGCCCACAGGGCCAGAGTGTTTATGGCTACACCTTC
CDR3aa: CASSPQGQSVYGYTF

d_gene: -
j_gene: TRBJ1-4
v_gene: TRBV28
abundance: -
CDR3nt: TGTGCCAGCAGACTACAGGGATTCGATGAAAAACTGTTTTTT
CDR3aa: CASRLQGFDEKLFF

d_gene: -
j_gene: TRBJ1-1
v_gene: TRBV6-4
abundance: -
CDR3nt: TGTGCCAGCAGTGACTCTCGGAGACAGAATGTGGACACTGAAGCTTTCTTT
CDR3aa: CASSDSRRQNVDTEAFF

d_gene: -
j_gene: TRBJ2-5
v_gene: TRBV4-1
abundance: -
CDR3nt: TGCGCCAGCAGCCAAGGTGGAGCGCCCGGGGAGACCCAGTACTTC
CDR3aa: CASSQGGAPGETQYF

d_gene: -
j_gene: TRBJ2-7
v_gene: TRBV29-1
abundance: -
CDR3nt: TGCAGCGTTGTACTGGCGCGGAGCTACGAGCAGTACTTC
CDR3aa: CSVVLARSYEQYF

d_gene: -
j_gene: TRBJ1-1
v_gene: TRBV7-9
abundance: -
CDR3nt: TGTGCCAGCAGCGGACCATGGGGACGGGGAAACACTGAAGCTTTCTTT
CDR3aa: CASSGPWGRGNTEAFF

d_gene: -
j_gene: TRBJ2-3
v_gene: TRBV11-2
abundance: once
CDR3nt: TGTGCCAGCAGCTTAGTGTCAGGCGGCACAGATACGCAGTATTTT
CDR3aa: CASSLVSGGTDTQYF

d_gene: -
j_gene: TRBJ2-6
v_gene: TRBV29-1
abundance: -
CDR3nt: TGCAGCGCAATATCTGGGGCCAACGTCCTGACTTTC
CDR3aa: CSAISGANVLTF

d_gene: -
j_gene: TRBJ2-7
v_gene: TRBV10-2
abundance: -
CDR3nt: TGCGCCAGCAGTGAGTCCGGACGGGACTACGAGCAGTACTTC
CDR3aa: CASSESGRDYEQYF

d_gene: -
j_gene: TRBJ1-1
v_gene: TRBV30
abundance: -
CDR3nt: TGTGCCGCACAGGGCCAACCGACCTATGAAGCTTTCTTT
CDR3aa: CAAQGQPTYEAFF

d_gene: -
j_gene: TRBJ2-1
v_gene: TRBV9
abundance: -
CDR3nt: TGTGCCAGCAGCGTGTCGGGACTGTTGAATGAGCAGTTCTTC
CDR3aa: CASSVSGLLNEQFF

d_gene: TRBD1
j_gene: TRBJ2-7
v_gene: TRBV5-5
abundance: few
CDR3nt: TGTGCCAGCAGCTTGGGACAGGGGGCCTACGAGCAGTACTTC
CDR3aa: CASSLGQGAYEQYF

d_gene: -
j_gene: TRBJ1-2
v_gene: TRBV30
abundance: -
CDR3nt: TGTGCCTGGTACCCCGGATCGGGCTATGGCTACACCTTC
CDR3aa: CAWYPGSGYGYTF

d_gene: -
j_gene: TRBJ2-2
v_gene: TRBV6-5
abundance: -
CDR3nt: TGTGCCAGCTCTCCCTCCACATCGAACACCGGGGAGCTGTTTTTT
CDR3aa: CASSPSTSNTGELFF

d_gene: -
j_gene: TRBJ2-7
v_gene: TRBV30
abundance: -
CDR3nt: TGTGCCGGGGTACTCCCCGGCTACGAGCAGTACTTC
CDR3aa: CAGVLPGYEQYF

d_gene: -
j_gene: TRBJ1-2
v_gene: TRBV10-3
abundance: -
CDR3nt: TGTGCCATCAGTGAACACAGTGACGGCTACACCTTC
CDR3aa: CAISEHSDGYTF

d_gene: TRBD2
j_gene: TRBJ2-1
v_gene: TRBV27
abundance: -
CDR3nt: TGTGCCAGCAGTCTAGGGGGACTAGCGGGGGTTGAGCAGTTCTTC
CDR3aa: CASSLGGLAGVEQFF

d_gene: TRBD1
j_gene: TRBJ1-1
v_gene: TRBV2
abundance: -
CDR3nt: TGTGCCAGCGGGGGACAGCGGGTCACTGAAGCTTTCTTT
CDR3aa: CASGGQRVTEAFF

d_gene: -
j_gene: TRBJ1-2
v_gene: TRBV2
abundance: -
CDR3nt: TGTGCCAGCAGTGAAATAGCAGAAGCCCTTTATGGCTACACCTTC
CDR3aa: CASSEIAEALYGYTF

d_gene: -
j_gene: TRBJ1-1
v_gene: TRBV28
abundance: once
CDR3nt: TGTGCCAGCAGTTTTTATGTGGGCACTGAAGCTTTCTTT
CDR3aa: CASSFYVGTEAFF

d_gene: TRBD1
j_gene: TRBJ2-1
v_gene: TRBV7-8
abundance: -
CDR3nt: TGTGCCAGCAGCTTAGCGAATAGGGACAGGGTCAATGAGCAGTTCTTC
CDR3aa: CASSLANRDRVNEQFF

d_gene: -
j_gene: TRBJ1-2
v_gene: TRBV19
abundance: -
CDR3nt: TGTGCCAGTAGTATCGACCACCAGGGCGAGGGCTATGGCTACACCTTC
CDR3aa: CASSIDHQGEGYGYTF

d_gene: -
j_gene: TRBJ1-6
v_gene: TRBV28
abundance: -
CDR3nt: TGTGCCAGCAGTTTCGGCCTGTATAATTCACCCCTCCACTTT
CDR3aa: CASSFGLYNSPLHF

d_gene: -
j_gene: TRBJ2-7
v_gene: TRBV9
abundance: once
CDR3nt: TGTGCCAGCAGCCCCCCCGACGGGGCGAGCTACGAGCAGTACTTC
CDR3aa: CASSPPDGASYEQYF

d_gene: TRBD1
j_gene: TRBJ1-1
v_gene: TRBV4-1
abundance: -
CDR3nt: TGCGCCAGCAGACTTCAGGGGGGCACTGAAGCTTTCTTT
CDR3aa: CASRLQGGTEAFF

d_gene: TRBD1
j_gene: TRBJ2-1
v_gene: TRBV2
abundance: -
CDR3nt: TGTGCCTCAGAGACGGGACAGGGGGCCCACAATGAGCAGTTCTTC
CDR3aa: CASETGQGAHNEQFF

d_gene: -
j_gene: TRBJ1-2
v_gene: TRBV25-1
abundance: few
CDR3nt: TGTGCCAGCAGTGAAGGGGGGCTGTTTGACTACACCTTC
CDR3aa: CASSEGGLFDYTF

d_gene: -
j_gene: TRBJ2-5
v_gene: TRBV19
abundance: -
CDR3nt: TGTGCCAGTAAGGAGGGGGTAGGAGAGACCCAGTACTTC
CDR3aa: CASKEGVGETQYF

d_gene: -
j_gene: TRBJ2-2
v_gene: TRBV6-5
abundance: -
CDR3nt: TGTGCCAGCAGTGTGGGGCTAACCGGGGAGCTGTTTTTT
CDR3aa: CASSVGLTGELFF